This TCR beta chain derives from a study of T cell responses to AZD1222 COVID-19 vaccine. Turning to the study itself: Analysis merged second doses at about 4 or about 12 weeks.

Sequencing was performed with immunoSEQ multiplex PCR; in TCRdb, only in-frame clones are kept and a portion is missing. In the table there are over 150,000 clones, roughly nine tenths of which are singletons. Germline V gene lookup returns CDR1 LGHDT and CDR2 YNNKEL (reference sequence). CDR3 length: 14 amino acids. Trimming took 4 bases from V and 8 from J, leaving 14 bases between them. Sequences were derived from peripheral blood, sampled on day 0 of AZD1222 vaccination. The receptor was derived from an adult in good health. This rearrangement joins TRBV3-1 (or the pseudogene TRBV3-2) to TRBJ1-4; D remains unclear. CDR3 amino acids: CASSRPSGDEKLFF. The CDR3 DNA reads as TGTGCCAGCAGCCGTCCTTCCGGAGACGAAAAACTGTTTTTT.